These T cell receptor beta chains were read from a single sample in a study of radiotherapy plus CTLA-4 blockade in lung cancer. The table came from immunoSEQ multiplex PCR; TCRdb's copy has only in-frame clones and leaves some out. The data hold roughly 97,000 clones, with approximately 74% observed a single time. The sequenced sample was peripheral blood, obtained from a patient treated with radiotherapy plus ipilimumab. The receptors derive from a human donor with non-small cell lung cancer who had a partial response to radiotherapy plus ipilimumab. Some clones in this sample may be carry-over from other donors' samples. Both conserved end residues are part of each CDR3. A D gene is named only where the DNA matches it firmly. Clone size is given for some rows only: seen once, a few or many times, or a class if the clone is expanded.

DNA: TGTGCCAGCAGACCGGGACTTGCGAACACCGGGGAGCTGTTTTTT; CDR3: CASRPGLANTGELFF; size: .; J: TRBJ2-2; D: .; V: TRBV7-3
DNA: TGTGCCAGCATTCGCAGGTTCGATCAGCCCCAGCATTTT; CDR3: CASIRRFDQPQHF; size: .; J: TRBJ1-5; D: .; V: TRBV27
DNA: TGTGCCAGCAGCTCAGCCGTCTTATTAGCGGGGGGATACACAGATACGCAGTATTTT; CDR3: CASSSAVLLAGGYTDTQYF; size: .; J: TRBJ2-3; D: TRBD2; V: TRBV4-2
DNA: TGCGCCAGCACAGCTTCAGGGGAAGAGCAGTACTTC; CDR3: CASTASGEEQYF; size: .; J: TRBJ2-5; D: .; V: TRBV5-1
DNA: TGTGCCAGCAGCTCGCTAGCGGGGGGGAGAGAGACCCAGTACTTC; CDR3: CASSSLAGGRETQYF; size: .; J: TRBJ2-5; D: TRBD2; V: TRBV7-6
DNA: TGTGCCAGCAGGTTCCGGGACAGAGACTATGGCTACACCTTC; CDR3: CASRFRDRDYGYTF; size: .; J: TRBJ1-2; D: TRBD1; V: TRBV25-1
DNA: TGTGCCAGCAGCGCCCACGGGACAGGGAACCCGATGAACACTGAAGCTTTCTTT; CDR3: CASSAHGTGNPMNTEAFF; size: .; J: TRBJ1-1; D: TRBD1; V: TRBV9
DNA: TGCGCCAGCAGCTTGGCGGACGGGAGCTCCTACAATGAGCAGTTCTTC; CDR3: CASSLADGSSYNEQFF; size: .; J: TRBJ2-1; D: .; V: TRBV5-1
DNA: TGTGCCAGCTCCCGCGCGGGAGGTGATACGCAGTATTTT; CDR3: CASSRAGGDTQYF; size: .; J: TRBJ2-3; D: TRBD2; V: TRBV18
DNA: TGTGCCAGCAGCTTCGCGGGGGAAGAGACCCAGTACTTC; CDR3: CASSFAGEETQYF; size: .; J: TRBJ2-5; D: TRBD2; V: TRBV5-4
DNA: TGTGCCAGCAGTTACTCGGGTAGGGCGGGAGGGCCGACAGATACGCAGTATTTT; CDR3: CASSYSGRAGGPTDTQYF; size: .; J: TRBJ2-3; D: TRBD2; V: TRBV6-7
DNA: TGTGCCAGTAGTATACAGGACACAGATACGCAGTATTTT; CDR3: CASSIQDTDTQYF; size: .; J: TRBJ2-3; D: .; V: TRBV19
DNA: TGTGCCAGCAGCTTGTTAGGGGACACTGAAGCTTTCTTT; CDR3: CASSLLGDTEAFF; size: once; J: TRBJ1-1; D: .; V: TRBV7-9
DNA: TGTGCCAGCAGCCCCCAGGGGCTACCCTACGAGCAGTACTTC; CDR3: CASSPQGLPYEQYF; size: .; J: TRBJ2-7; D: .; V: TRBV27
DNA: TGTGCCTGGAGTGACTCGGGGTCCGAGCAGTACTTC; CDR3: CAWSDSGSEQYF; size: .; J: TRBJ2-7; D: .; V: TRBV30
DNA: TGTGCCAGCAGTCGGGGGGGGACCGCCCAAGAGACCCAGTACTTC; CDR3: CASSRGGTAQETQYF; size: .; J: TRBJ2-5; D: TRBD2; V: TRBV25-1
DNA: TGTGCCAGCGCATTTACTAGTTTTTCAATTCAGTACTTC; CDR3: CASAFTSFSIQYF; size: .; J: TRBJ2-4; D: .; V: TRBV27
DNA: TGTGCCAGCAGTTTTGCTAGTTCCTACAATGAGCAGTTCTTC; CDR3: CASSFASSYNEQFF; size: few; J: TRBJ2-1; D: .; V: TRBV27
DNA: TGTGCCTGGAGGGGGGGGACCCAGTACGTAGAGCAGTACTTC; CDR3: CAWRGGTQYVEQYF; size: .; J: TRBJ2-7; D: TRBD2; V: TRBV30
DNA: TGTGCCAGCTTCCGAGGCGGGGGGAGGACAGATACGCAGTATTTT; CDR3: CASFRGGGRTDTQYF; size: .; J: TRBJ2-3; D: TRBD2; V: TRBV2
DNA: TGCGCCAGCAGCCAACAAAACCAGGGTTGGGAGACCCAGTACTTC; CDR3: CASSQQNQGWETQYF; size: .; J: TRBJ2-5; D: .; V: TRBV4-3
DNA: TGCGCCAGCAGCTTAGGGACTAGCGGGTTAACAGATACGCAGTATTTT; CDR3: CASSLGTSGLTDTQYF; size: .; J: TRBJ2-3; D: TRBD2; V: TRBV5-1
DNA: TGTGCCAGCAGCACCGGGACTAGCGGGTACACCTACGAGCAGTACTTC; CDR3: CASSTGTSGYTYEQYF; size: few; J: TRBJ2-7; D: TRBD2; V: TRBV28
DNA: TGTGCCAGCAGCCAAATGATGGACACCTACGAGCAGTACTTC; CDR3: CASSQMMDTYEQYF; size: .; J: TRBJ2-7; D: .; V: TRBV6-5
DNA: TGTGCCAGCAGCTCGCCGGACAGGGGTTTCAGGAATGAAAAACTGTTTTTT; CDR3: CASSSPDRGFRNEKLFF; size: .; J: TRBJ1-4; D: TRBD1; V: TRBV5-6
DNA: TGTGCCTGGAGTCGGACAGCCAATGAGCAGTTCTTC; CDR3: CAWSRTANEQFF; size: .; J: TRBJ2-1; D: .; V: TRBV30